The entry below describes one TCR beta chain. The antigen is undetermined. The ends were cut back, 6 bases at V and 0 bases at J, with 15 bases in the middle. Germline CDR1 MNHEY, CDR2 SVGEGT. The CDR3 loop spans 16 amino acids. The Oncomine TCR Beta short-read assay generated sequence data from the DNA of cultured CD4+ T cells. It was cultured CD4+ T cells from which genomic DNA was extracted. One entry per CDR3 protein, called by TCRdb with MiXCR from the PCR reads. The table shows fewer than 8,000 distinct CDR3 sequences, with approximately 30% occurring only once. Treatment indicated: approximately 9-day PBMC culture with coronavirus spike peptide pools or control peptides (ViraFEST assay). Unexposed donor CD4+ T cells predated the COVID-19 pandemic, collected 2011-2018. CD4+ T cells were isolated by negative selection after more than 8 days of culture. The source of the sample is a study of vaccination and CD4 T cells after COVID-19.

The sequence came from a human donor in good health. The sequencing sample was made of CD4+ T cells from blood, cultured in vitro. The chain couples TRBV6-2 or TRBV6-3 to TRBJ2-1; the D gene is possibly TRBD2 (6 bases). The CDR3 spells CASSSLAESSYNEQFF. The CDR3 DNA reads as TGTGCCAGCAGCTCACTAGCCGAGAGCTCCTACAATGAGCAGTTCTTC.